The rows below give T cell receptor beta chains drawn from one sample of a study of blood T cell repertoires in COVID-19. Repertoires were generated with immunoSEQ multiplex PCR, while TCRdb's copy carries only in-frame clones and drops some. Of tens of thousands of clones detected, 75% to 90% appear once; the ten largest clones hold less than 9%. The sample comprised peripheral blood. These receptors all stem from a man aged 45-60 years with acute or convalescent COVID-19. The CDR3 runs from the conserved cysteine through the conserved F or W. The D gene is left open where the match is weak. The size entry is marked missing in some rows and otherwise reads once, few, many or a size class.

D	size	V	J	DNA	CDR3
TRBD2	NA	TRBV5-1	TRBJ2-7	TGCGCCAGCAGCTTGGCGGCTAGCGGGATCTACGAGCAGTACTTC	CASSLAASGIYEQYF
NA	NA	TRBV6-5	TRBJ2-1	TGTGCCAGCAGTAGCGGGCCCGCCTACAATGAGCAGTTCTTC	CASSSGPAYNEQFF
NA	NA	TRBV5-1	TRBJ1-6	TGCGCCAGCAGCCCACGATTTGAGGCACCCCTCCACTTT	CASSPRFEAPLHF
TRBD1	NA	TRBV2	TRBJ1-5	TGTGCCAGCCAGACAGGGCAAAATCAGCCCCAGCATTTT	CASQTGQNQPQHF
TRBD2	once	TRBV7-2	TRBJ2-3	TGTGCCAGCAGCTCCCAAGCGGGGCTTAGCACAGATACGCAGTATTTT	CASSSQAGLSTDTQYF
TRBD1	NA	TRBV6-6	TRBJ2-7	TGTGCCAGCAGTTACACCGGGACAGGGAACTCCTACGAGCAGTACTTC	CASSYTGTGNSYEQYF
NA	NA	TRBV10-3	TRBJ1-1	TGTGCCATCAGTGAACCTGGGGCAGAAATAAACCCTGAAGCTTTCTTT	CAISEPGAEINPEAFF
TRBD1	NA	TRBV5-8	TRBJ1-2	TGTGCCAGCAGCTTGGCGGAGGGACAGCCAATGCGTGTCTATGGCTACACCTTC	CASSLAEGQPMRVYGYTF
TRBD2	NA	TRBV15	TRBJ2-3	TGTGCCACCAGCAGGGGACTAGCGGGGGGGCAGACAGATACGCAGTATTTT	CATSRGLAGGQTDTQYF
TRBD2	NA	TRBV4-3	TRBJ2-3	TGCGCCAGCAGCCAAAATAGCGGGGGGGCAACAGATACGCAGTATTTT	CASSQNSGGATDTQYF
NA	NA	TRBV19	TRBJ1-1	TGTGCCAGTAGTATAGAAAGGACGGCCACGGGAGAAGCTTTCTTT	CASSIERTATGEAFF
TRBD2	NA	TRBV24-1	TRBJ2-3	TGTGCCACCAGGGTCTTTAGCGGGAGGGCCACAGATACGCAGTATTTT	CATRVFSGRATDTQYF
NA	once	TRBV7-8	TRBJ1-3	TGTGCCAGCAGGAACAGGGAAAACTCTGGAAACACCATATATTTT	CASRNRENSGNTIYF
TRBD1	NA	TRBV7-8	TRBJ1-2	TGTGCCAGCAGCTTAGTCGGGACAGATTCTAACTATGGCTACACCTTC	CASSLVGTDSNYGYTF
TRBD1	NA	TRBV6-5	TRBJ1-1	TGTGCCAGCAGTCTAGAGGGCAGGGGGCTGGGCGAAGCTTTCTTT	CASSLEGRGLGEAFF
NA	NA	TRBV12-3/TRBV12-4	TRBJ1-1	TGTGCCAGCAGTTTAGGACAAGGGGTCGAAACTTTCTTT	CASSLGQGVETFF
TRBD1	NA	TRBV7-9	TRBJ1-1	TGTGCCAGCAGCCCACAGGGGGCGACTGAAGCTTTCTTT	CASSPQGATEAFF
TRBD2	NA	TRBV2	TRBJ2-1	TGTGCCAGCAACTTGGGGGGGGACAATGAGCAGTTCTTC	CASNLGGDNEQFF
TRBD2	few	TRBV5-1	TRBJ2-7	TGCGCCAGCAGCTTGTCCCTAGCGGGAGACGAGCAGTACTTC	CASSLSLAGDEQYF
NA	NA	TRBV3-1/TRBV3-2	TRBJ2-1	TGTGCCAGCAGCTCCTCCGCGGGCCGTGGGTGTGAGCAGTTCTTC	CASSSSAGRGCEQFF
NA	NA	TRBV10-3	TRBJ1-2	TGTGCCATCATACCCGCCCCGGACAGCTCCTATGGCTACACCTTC	CAIIPAPDSSYGYTF
NA	NA	TRBV6-1	TRBJ1-2	TGTGCCAGCAGTGAAAATCTGGGACTGGGTGGCTACACCTTC	CASSENLGLGGYTF
TRBD1	NA	TRBV2	TRBJ1-4	TGTGCCAACTTCGACAGGGGTGAGGAAAAACTGTTTTTT	CANFDRGEEKLFF
TRBD2	NA	TRBV18	TRBJ2-3	TGTGCCAGCTCACCGGGAGGGAGCACAGATACGCAGTATTTT	CASSPGGSTDTQYF
NA	NA	TRBV7-8	TRBJ2-5	TGTGCCAGCAGCTTGGCCGTTCAGACCCAGTACTTC	CASSLAVQTQYF
TRBD1	NA	TRBV5-8	TRBJ1-2	TGTGCCAGCAGCTTTGGTCAGGGGGATGGCTACACCTTC	CASSFGQGDGYTF
TRBD1	NA	TRBV2	TRBJ1-5	TGTGCCAGCAGTGAAACGGACAGGGTATTCCAGCCCCAGCATTTT	CASSETDRVFQPQHF
NA	once	TRBV11-1	TRBJ2-7	TGTGCCAGCAGCTTCAATAGCTTTTACGAGCAGTACTTC	CASSFNSFYEQYF
NA	NA	TRBV12-3/TRBV12-4	TRBJ2-6	TGTGCCAGCACTCGCTCTGGGGCCAACGTCCTGACTTTC	CASTRSGANVLTF
TRBD1	NA	TRBV19	TRBJ2-2	TGTGCCAGTAGGAACCGCGCGGGACAGGGTTGGTCGGGGGAGCTGTTTTTT	CASRNRAGQGWSGELFF
NA	NA	TRBV24-1	TRBJ2-7	TGTGCCACCAGTGATTACAGGGTCCACGAGCAGTACTTC	CATSDYRVHEQYF
NA	NA	TRBV3-1/TRBV3-2	TRBJ1-1	TGTGCCAGCAGCCAAGGAGGCAGGAACACTGAAGCTTTCTTT	CASSQGGRNTEAFF
NA	NA	TRBV7-9	TRBJ2-1	TGTGCCAGCAGCCACAAGGGCCTACAGGTGAATGAGCAGTTCTTC	CASSHKGLQVNEQFF
NA	NA	TRBV3-1/TRBV3-2	TRBJ1-1	TGTGCCAGCAGCCACGACAGGAGCCAAACTGAAGCTTTCTTT	CASSHDRSQTEAFF
NA	NA	TRBV7-9	TRBJ1-1	TGTGCCAGCAGCTTAGGTATAAGTGGGCAGAACACTGAAGCTTTCTTT	CASSLGISGQNTEAFF
NA	NA	TRBV7-9	TRBJ1-1	TGTGCCAGCAGATTCTTGAACACTGAAGCTTTCTTT	CASRFLNTEAFF
TRBD1	once	TRBV7-2	TRBJ1-2	TGTGCCACCAGGACAGGGGGCACCTATGGCTACACCTTC	CATRTGGTYGYTF
TRBD1	NA	TRBV5-1	TRBJ1-6	TGCGCCAGCAGCCCGGGACAGGGAAATTCACCCCTCCACTTT	CASSPGQGNSPLHF
NA	NA	TRBV5-4	TRBJ2-3	TGTGCCAGCAGTAGAGATCTAGTTATTCTCGCAGATACGCAGTATTTT	CASSRDLVILADTQYF
NA	few	TRBV3-1/TRBV3-2	TRBJ1-6	TGTGCCAGCAGCCGAGGGGGTCGCTCACCCCTCCACTTT	CASSRGGRSPLHF
TRBD2	NA	TRBV10-3	TRBJ2-3	TGTGCCATCAGTGGTGTGGGGACTAGAGGGCTGGGCGAGTCTAGCACAGATACGCAGTATTTT	CAISGVGTRGLGESSTDTQYF
NA	NA	TRBV9	TRBJ1-3	TGTGCCAGCAGCGTAGGCAGGGATCCCGCCAGCACCATATATTTT	CASSVGRDPASTIYF
TRBD2	NA	TRBV3-1/TRBV3-2	TRBJ2-1	TGTGCCAGCAGCCAAGCGGGGGAGAGGACTAGTACCTTCTTC	CASSQAGERTSTFF
TRBD2	NA	TRBV10-1	TRBJ2-1	TGCGCCAGCAGTGCAACTAGCGGGGGCTACAATGAGCAGTTCTTC	CASSATSGGYNEQFF
TRBD2	once	TRBV5-1	TRBJ2-7	TGCGCCAGCAGCTTGGACCTAGCGGGAGGGCCGATGCCCCACGAGCAGTACTTC	CASSLDLAGGPMPHEQYF
NA	NA	TRBV7-2	TRBJ2-3	TGTGCCAGCAGAACAGAGGGAGATACGCAGTATTTT	CASRTEGDTQYF
NA	NA	TRBV7-2	TRBJ2-7	TGTGCCAGCAGCTTCCACAGGGATTCCTACGAGCAGTACTTC	CASSFHRDSYEQYF
NA	NA	TRBV7-2	TRBJ1-5	TGTGCCAGCAGCTTAGATCAGGGGAGTCAGCCCCAGCATTTT	CASSLDQGSQPQHF
NA	NA	TRBV19	TRBJ2-3	TGTGCCAGTAGTATAGATGCTAAGGGCGGGACAGATACGCAGTATTTT	CASSIDAKGGTDTQYF
NA	few	TRBV5-1	TRBJ2-2	TGCGCCAGCAGCGAGGGACACGACACCGGGGAGCTGTTTTTT	CASSEGHDTGELFF
NA	NA	TRBV7-9	TRBJ1-6	TGTGCCAGCAGCCCTACCGAGATCGCTTCACCCCTCCACTTT	CASSPTEIASPLHF
TRBD2	NA	TRBV30	TRBJ2-4	TGTGCCTGGGAGGGACTAGCGGGGCACATTCAGTACTTC	CAWEGLAGHIQYF
TRBD1	NA	TRBV2	TRBJ1-2	TGTGCCAGCAGTGAGCAGGGGGATGGCTACACCTTC	CASSEQGDGYTF